A selection of T cell receptor beta chains follows, all from one sample in a study of T cells in pancreatic ductal adenocarcinoma. Assay: immunoSEQ multiplex PCR; the TCRdb copy retains only in-frame clones and omits some. The data contain around 9,000 clones, roughly 67% of them singletons. The sequenced sample consisted of pancreatic tumor tissue. All receptors come from a human donor with pancreatic ductal adenocarcinoma. The CDR3 runs from the conserved cysteine through the conserved F or W. The order of the fields is V gene, CDR3 protein.

V gene: TRBV2
CDR3 protein: CASSATQRYNEQFF

V gene: TRBV18
CDR3 protein: CASSPSVFRDGYTF

V gene: TRBV7-8
CDR3 protein: CASSLARQDYGYTF

V gene: TRBV9
CDR3 protein: CASSVLGGHTDTQYF

V gene: TRBV2
CDR3 protein: CASKGGDVGTQYF

V gene: TRBV18
CDR3 protein: CASSEGTSSDNEQFF

V gene: TRBV7-2
CDR3 protein: CASSLGLRRDTEAFF

V gene: TRBV7-8
CDR3 protein: CASSLAASTEAFF

V gene: TRBV6-1
CDR3 protein: CASSFSGTPYGYTF

V gene: TRBV2
CDR3 protein: CASLPMNTEAFF

V gene: TRBV18
CDR3 protein: CASSPRIATDTQYF

V gene: TRBV7-2
CDR3 protein: CASSQYQSRSGYF

V gene: TRBV27
CDR3 protein: CASNPAGTALNIQYF

V gene: TRBV30
CDR3 protein: CAWSAQDWTEAFF

V gene: TRBV4-1
CDR3 protein: CASSQTGTGITSNTEAFF

V gene: TRBV30
CDR3 protein: CAWSTPDRESGYTF

V gene: TRBV6-6
CDR3 protein: CASSLALVYGYTF

V gene: TRBV19
CDR3 protein: CASSIEAGGRDTQYF